This T cell receptor (beta chain) was captured by sequencing in a study of cytomegalovirus exposure and HLA in healthy donors. Study-level points and caveats: For presence/absence analyses, sequencing depth was assumed to be roughly uniform across donors. Some V segments (TRBV6-2 and TRBV6-3 among them) were excluded as indistinguishable.

The CDR3 sequence is 16 residues long. Trimming shortened V by 5 bases and J by 0 bases, and 14 bases separated the two germline ends. CDR1 is LNHNV and CDR2 is YYDKDF in the germline V gene (reference sequence). 60 Vbeta and 13 Jbeta primers were used in PCR. Method: immunoSEQ multiplex PCR; TCRdb's copy keeps in-frame clones and lacks some. Among 130,000 to 150,000 clones listed, about 84% were seen once. Remarks on this clone: Its specificity is not known.

The sample taken for sequencing was PBMCs. The TCR sequence derives from a woman under 30 in good health and CMV-seropositive. The chain recombines TRBV15 with TRBJ2-4, with D tentatively TRBD1 (5 bases). The CDR3 reads CATSRDRTIAKNIQYF. The DNA for the CDR3 is TGTGCCACCAGCCGCGACAGAACCATAGCCAAAAACATTCAGTACTTC.